These 32 T cell receptor beta chains were sequenced from one sample in a study of blood T cells in healthy people across ages. The authors ran a second PCR of roughly 6 to 11 cycles using a sample-barcoded 5' primer and a J-beta primer mix. MiXCR, applied by TCRdb to the 5' RACE reads, yields one record per CDR3 protein. The sample consists of hundreds of thousands of distinct CDR3 sequences, 46% of them appearing once. Sequences were obtained from blood. These TCRs come from a man older than 75 in good health.

This chain uses TRBV7-2 with TRBJ2-4; D possibly corresponds to TRBD2 (5 bases). The CDR3 totals 14 residues. The germline V and J ends were trimmed by 8 bases and 0 bases, with 11 bases remaining between them. Germline loops: CDR1 SGHTA, CDR2 FQGNSA. In DNA form, the CDR3 reads TGTGCCAGCGGACTCTGGGGAGCCAAAAACATTCAGTACTTC. This codes for CASGLWGAKNIQYF.

This chain uses TRBV29-1 with TRBJ2-6; D gene uncertain. The CDR3 loop spans 16 amino acids. Germline CDR1 is SQVTM and CDR2 is ANQGSEA. Between the trimmed V and J ends, which lost 6 bases and 0 bases, there was a span of 15 bases. CDR3 sequence (DNA): TGCAGCGTCCTACATCCCTCGAGCTCTGGGGCCAACGTCCTGACTTTC. Residues: CSVLHPSSSGANVLTF. Looking up the rest from reference TRBV29-1 and TRBJ2-6 gives the full variable domain: SAVISQKPSRDICQRGTSLTIQCQVDSQVTMMFWYRQQPGQSLTLIATANQGSEATYESGFVIDKFPISRPNLTFSTLTVSNMSPEDSSIYLCSVLHPSSSGANVLTFGAGSRLTVL.

The chain recombines TRBV2 with TRBJ1-6, with 8 bases identical to TRBD1. Germline trimming cut 6 bases from V and 12 bases from J; bases unmatched to any gene: 10. The CDR3 length is 14 residues. Germline loops: CDR1 SNHLY, CDR2 FYNNEI. CDR3 protein: CASRPWTGSEPLHF. The DNA of the CDR3 is TGTGCCAGCAGGCCATGGACAGGGAGTGAACCCCTCCACTTT.

The chain joins TRBV27 to TRBJ1-4; the match to TRBD1 covers 7 bases. Trimming removed 5 bases from V and 8 bases from J; junction bases left unmatched: 8. In germline, CDR1 is MNHEY, CDR2 SMNVEV (reference sequence). The CDR3 is made up of 14 amino acids. The CDR3 reads CASSRQGQEEKLFF. The CDR3 DNA is TGTGCCAGCAGTAGACAGGGCCAAGAGGAAAAACTGTTTTTT.

As regards this clonotype: Relative to the germline gene, one junction end is altered; a read error may explain this. The chain employs TRBV7-9 and TRBJ2-7; D remains unclear. This CDR3 spans 11 amino acids. The germline V gene has CDR1 SEHNR and CDR2 FQNEAQ (reference sequence). This CDR3 reads CVSSDNYEQYF. CDR3 coding DNA: TGTGTCAGCAGCGATAACTACGAGCAGTACTTC. The full variable domain, completed using reference TRBV7-9 and TRBJ2-7, is DTGVSQNPRHKITKRGQNVTFRCDPISEHNRLYWYRQTLGQGPEFLTYFQNEAQLEKSRLLSDRFSAERPKGSFSTLEIQRTEQGDSAMYLCVSSDNYEQYFGPGTRLTVT.

The count of this clonotype is one. The chain links TRBV11-2 to TRBJ1-1; TRBD1 aligns across 8 bases. The germline CDR1 and CDR2 sequences are SGHAT and FQNNGV. This CDR3 has 15 amino acids. V lost 7 bases to trimming and J lost 2 bases; unmatched junction nucleotides: 9. CDR3 nucleotide sequence: TGTGCCAGCACCCGACAGGGACAGGCAAACACTGAAGCTTTCTTT. Its translation is CASTRQGQANTEAFF.

This clonotype appeared a few times. J is TRBJ2-6 and V is TRBV2; D not resolved. V was pared by 4 bases and J by 2 bases, with 9 bases between. Germline loops: CDR1 SNHLY, CDR2 FYNNEI. This CDR3 region has 15 residues. CDR3 DNA: TGTGCCAGCAGTGTGGGTTTGGCTGGGGCCAACGTCCTGACTTTC. This encodes CASSVGLAGANVLTF.

A word on this clonotype: Sequence at one end of the junction differs from germline and may be a read error. The chain recombines TRBV13 with TRBJ2-7; D call uncertain. The CDR3 contains 12 residues. The V gene's germline CDR1 is PRHDT and CDR2 FYEKMQ (reference sequence). This CDR3 reads CASSLNSNEQYF. CDR3 DNA sequence: TGTGCCAGCAGCTTAAACTCCAACGAGCAGTACTTC.

Only a few counts were recorded for this clonotype. The chain employs TRBV6-6 and TRBJ2-3; 7 positions match TRBD1. This CDR3 region has 17 residues. The V gene end was trimmed by 4 bases and the J gene end by 6 bases; junction bases not matched to a gene: 16. Germline CDR1 reads MNHNY; CDR2 reads SVGAGI (reference sequence). The CDR3 is CASSSLTGTAGGDTQYF. The CDR3 nucleotides read TGTGCCAGCAGTTCGCTGACAGGGACGGCGGGTGGCGATACGCAGTATTTT.

The rearrangement links TRBV28 to TRBJ1-4; D is unclear. Trimming removed 2 bases at V and 4 bases at J, with 8 bases between. Germline-derived CDR1 and CDR2 are MDHEN and SYDVKM. The CDR3 has 14 amino acids. CDR3 sequence: CASSLPGNNEKLFF. CDR3 coding DNA: TGTGCCAGCAGTTTACCGGGGAATAATGAAAAACTGTTTTTT.

This clonotype was recorded a few times. This chain links TRBV15 with TRBJ2-2; 7 positions match TRBD2. This CDR3 is built from 17 residues. Looked up from germline, CDR1 is LNHNV and CDR2 is YYDKDF (reference sequence). J was trimmed by 0 bases and V by 2 bases; bases with no gene match: 6. The DNA of the CDR3 is TGTGCCACCAGCAGAACCCCCGGGAGGACGAACACCGGGGAGCTGTTTTTT. Translating gives CATSRTPGRTNTGELFF.

There are a few counts of this clonotype. This chain connects TRBV15 to TRBJ2-5; a possible D gene is TRBD2 (5 bases). Trimming left V 3 bases short and J 3 bases short, with 8 bases between. CDR1 LNHNV and CDR2 YYDKDF come from the germline V gene (reference sequence). The CDR3 loop spans 13 amino acids. The CDR3 loop is CATSRDLEETQYF. As DNA, the CDR3 is TGTGCCACCAGCAGGGACTTGGAAGAGACCCAGTACTTC.

The V call is TRBV20-1, the J call TRBJ1-2; TRBD1 matches at 9 bases. V shed 2 bases, J shed 4 bases, and the junction held 8 bases outside the gene matches. CDR1 is DFQATT, CDR2 SNEGSKA, per germline (reference sequence). This CDR3 is 15 amino acids long. The CDR3 DNA is TGCAGTGCTAGACCTACGGGACAGGGCTTCTATGGCTACACCTTC. Translation: CSARPTGQGFYGYTF.

This clonotype has only a few counts. V is TRBV5-1 and J is TRBJ2-7; 11 bases are shared with TRBD2. Trimming took 0 bases from V and 3 from J; bases not matched to a gene: 5. The length of the CDR3 is 16 residues. The germline CDR1 and CDR2 sequences are SGHRS and YFSETQ. The CDR3 bases are TGCGCCAGCAGCTTGGGGCCCGGGACTAGCGGCTACGAGCAGTACTTC. Translation gives CASSLGPGTSGYEQYF.

The chain is built from TRBV28 and TRBJ2-5; 7 bases match TRBD1. V was pared by 6 bases and J by 4 bases, with 17 bases of the junction left unmatched. The CDR3 extends over 17 amino acids. The germline V gene has CDR1 MDHEN and CDR2 SYDVKM. The DNA for the CDR3 is TGTGCCAGCAGAACAGGGGATCGTATCAGATTGGGAGAGACCCAGTACTTC. It codes for CASRTGDRIRLGETQYF.

The chain carries TRBV3-1 and TRBJ2-1; 9 nucleotides agree with TRBD2. The CDR3 extends over 14 amino acids. With 7 bases clipped from V and 8 bases from J, the junction kept 9 bases outside the gene matches. Germline values: CDR1 LGHDT, CDR2 YNNKEL (reference sequence). CDR3 region: CASNEGGRVDEQFF. The CDR3 bases are TGTGCCAGCAATGAAGGCGGGAGGGTCGATGAGCAGTTCTTC.

The V gene is TRBV27, the J gene TRBJ2-3, with TRBD1 matching over 10 bases. This CDR3 is 16 amino acids long. V lost 3 bases and J lost 5; bases outside the gene matches: 8. Looked up from germline, CDR1 is MNHEY and CDR2 is SMNVEV (reference sequence). In DNA form, the CDR3 reads TGTGCCAGCAGTTTTTACCGGGACAGGGGCGGAGATACGCAGTATTTT. The encoded protein is CASSFYRDRGGDTQYF.

This clonotype was counted a few times. This rearrangement joins TRBV20-1 to TRBJ2-7, with 8 bases matching TRBD2. Losses at the gene ends were 2 bases for V and 3 bases for J; bases not matched to a gene: 6. The CDR3 is 14 amino acids. Looked up from germline, CDR1 is DFQATT and CDR2 is SNEGSKA (reference sequence). The CDR3 DNA follows: TGCAGTGCTAGACGGGAGGGCCTCTACTACGAGCAGTACTTC. Its protein is CSARREGLYYEQYF.

This clonotype has only a few counts. This chain connects TRBV7-2 to TRBJ2-7; D gene ambiguous. The CDR3 consists of 14 residues. CDR1 is SGHTA and CDR2 is FQGNSA in the germline V gene. V lost 10 bases to trimming and J lost 0 bases, with 16 bases between them. The CDR3: CATQTTYSSYEQYF. DNA for the CDR3: TGTGCCACCCAAACCACGTATAGCTCCTACGAGCAGTACTTC.

The table lists this clonotype with many counts. The CDR3 bases are TGTGCCAGCAGTTTAGAGTCCTGGGATGAGCAGTTCTTC. As protein: CASSLESWDEQFF. The chain couples TRBV12-3 or TRBV12-4 to TRBJ2-1; unclear D gene. V was trimmed by 1 base and J by 8 bases, leaving 9 bases between them. The CDR3 runs to 13 residues.

The sample holds a few counts of this clonotype. Since a much larger clone is just one base distant, this may be a read error. Here the CDR3 DNA reads TGCGCCAGCAGCTTGGTCGCGGGAGGGATCGGCGAGCAGTACTTC. Its translation is CASSLVAGGIGEQYF. This chain connects TRBV5-1 to TRBJ2-7; 9 bases are shared with TRBD2. The CDR3 runs to 15 residues. Trimming cost V 0 bases and J 6 bases; bases outside gene matches: 7. Germline V gene sequence: CDR1 SGHRS, CDR2 YFSETQ.

V gene TRBV28 combines with J gene TRBJ1-2, with no clear D. The germline CDR1 and CDR2 sequences are MDHEN and SYDVKM. This CDR3 is 13 amino acids long. The V and J ends lost 5 bases and 2 bases respectively, with 9 bases between them. CDR3 sequence reads: CASSQSSNYGYTF. CDR3 bases: TGTGCCAGCAGTCAATCTAGCAACTATGGCTACACCTTC.

The V call is TRBV6-2 or TRBV6-3, the J call TRBJ2-7, with 8 bases identical to TRBD2. This CDR3 has 15 residues. CDR1 is MNHEY and CDR2 is SVGEGT in the germline V gene. J lost 1 base, V lost 5 bases, and 7 bases had no gene match. The CDR3 bases are TGTGCCAGCAGTACAAGCGGGGGCCCTTCCTACGAGCAGTACTTC. It translates to CASSTSGGPSYEQYF.

This clonotype was found a few times. The rearrangement links TRBV20-1 to TRBJ1-1, with TRBD1 matching over 8 bases. Germline V gene sequence: CDR1 DFQATT, CDR2 SNEGSKA (reference sequence). The V and J ends lost 3 bases and 2 bases, in that order; junction bases with no gene match: 8. The CDR3 length is 15 residues. CDR3 sequence reads: CSASPGGVSNTEAFF. CDR3 DNA: TGCAGTGCTAGCCCAGGGGGCGTCAGTAACACTGAAGCTTTCTTT.

This clonotype was observed at least ten times. The chain is built from TRBV29-1 and TRBJ2-5, with D unresolved. The CDR3 totals 11 residues. CDR1 and CDR2 from the germline V gene are SQVTM and ANQGSEA. Trimming removed 4 bases at V and 3 bases at J, with 6 bases between. DNA of the CDR3: TGCAGCGTTGGGCAAGAAGAGACCCAGTACTTC. Translated: CSVGQEETQYF.

The rearrangement links TRBV6-1 to TRBJ2-3, with 7 bases aligning to TRBD2. The CDR3 has 15 residues. V shed 0 bases and J 10 bases; nucleotides not matched to a gene: 10. The germline V gene encodes CDR1 MNHNS and CDR2 SASEGT. The CDR3 sequence: CASSEAGTTIPSQYF. In DNA, the CDR3 is TGTGCCAGCAGTGAAGCGGGGACTACGATACCGTCGCAGTATTTT.

The J gene is TRBJ2-7, the V gene TRBV29-1, with D perhaps TRBD1 (7 bases). The germline CDR1 and CDR2 sequences are SQVTM and ANQGSEA. The CDR3 runs 15 residues. V was pared by 0 bases and J by 4 bases, with 16 bases between. DNA of the CDR3: TGCAGCGTTGAAGATAGACTAGTCAGGGGGTACGAGCAGTACTTC. Translated, it gives CSVEDRLVRGYEQYF.

This clonotype was seen a few times. The chain combines TRBV29-1 with TRBJ2-1, with D possibly TRBD2 on 7 matching bases. Germline V lookup: CDR1 SQVTM, CDR2 ANQGSEA. Trimming shortened V by 0 bases and J by 4 bases, and 19 bases separated the two germline ends. The CDR3 extends over 17 amino acids. The DNA of the CDR3 is TGCAGCGTTGAAGATGCGGGCGGGGGCGACGTTTACAATGAGCAGTTCTTC. Amino acid sequence: CSVEDAGGGDVYNEQFF.

V gene TRBV20-1 combines with J gene TRBJ2-2, with no clear D. Trimming pared 3 bases from V and 3 bases from J, leaving 8 bases between. In germline, CDR1 is DFQATT, CDR2 SNEGSKA (reference sequence). The CDR3 has 13 residues. CDR3 residues: CSARHSDTGELFF. The CDR3 nucleotides are TGCAGTGCTAGGCACTCAGACACCGGGGAGCTGTTTTTT.

Notes on this clonotype: A much larger clone is a single base away; this may be a read error. The chain links TRBV7-2 to TRBJ2-1; D not resolved. Germline CDR1 is SGHTA and CDR2 is FQGNSA. V was cut by 2 bases and J by 13 bases, with 18 bases left in between. The CDR3 has 14 residues. The CDR3 here is CASSLNGAPETQFF. CDR3 coding DNA: TGTGCCAGCAGCTTAAACGGAGCGCCCGAGACCCAGTTCTTC.

The chain joins TRBV6-6 to TRBJ2-3, with TRBD2 matching 10 bases. The germline V gene has CDR1 MNHNY and CDR2 SVGAGI (reference sequence). J was trimmed by 5 bases and V by 2 bases; bases with no gene match: 7. The CDR3 loop spans 16 amino acids. CDR3 in DNA: TGTGCCAGCAGTTACGTCCAGCGGGAGGGCCAAGATACGCAGTATTTT. The encoded protein is CASSYVQREGQDTQYF.

Note on this clonotype: The junction shows a germline mismatch at one end, possibly a read error. V is TRBV25-1 and J is TRBJ2-1, with 7 bases identical to TRBD2. CDR3 length: 16 residues. Germline values: CDR1 MGHDK, CDR2 SYGVNS. The CDR3 is CASSDSGGRSYNEQFF. The CDR3 DNA sequence: TGTGCCAGCAGTGACTCGGGGGGACGTTCCTACAATGAACAGTTCTTC.